A selection of T cell receptor beta chains follows, all from one sample in a study of early T cells in non-severe SARS-CoV-2 infection. TCRdb processed the 5' RACE reads anew with MiXCR; each CDR3 protein has one entry. The table lists tens of thousands of distinct CDR3 sequences, roughly 15% of them singletons, with 5.1% in the top ten. This sample comprised whole blood, obtained at baseline. Source of these receptors: an adult who was a healthcare worker with PCR-confirmed SARS-CoV-2 infection or an uninfected control (not recorded which). Each CDR3 is given with its conserved first and last residue. D genes are given only for firm matches. Part of the rows lack a size; the others show once, few, many or a class for expanded clones.

j_gene | v_gene | d_gene | abundance | CDR3nt | CDR3aa
TRBJ2-5 | TRBV6-6 | NA | NA | TGTGCCACCGGACCCCTTGGGACCCAGTACTTC | CATGPLGTQYF
TRBJ2-5 | TRBV7-6 | NA | NA | TGTGCCAGCAGCCTTGACTACCAAGAGACCCAGTACTTC | CASSLDYQETQYF
TRBJ2-7 | TRBV28 | TRBD2 | few | TGTGCCAGCAGTCCCCGGGGGGAGTTGGACGAGCAGTACTTC | CASSPRGELDEQYF
TRBJ2-7 | TRBV10-3 | TRBD2 | few | TGTGCCAGTGCGGGCGCGGGAGATGACGAGCAGTACTTC | CASAGAGDDEQYF
TRBJ2-5 | TRBV2 | TRBD2 | few | TGTGCCAGCATTTACACTCTTTGGCGGGAGACGCGAGAGACCCAGTACTTC | CASIYTLWRETRETQYF
TRBJ2-1 | TRBV9 | NA | NA | TGTGCCAGCAGCGTAGACGGGACAAGATACAATGAGCAGTTCTTC | CASSVDGTRYNEQFF
TRBJ2-3 | TRBV30 | NA | NA | TGTGCCTGGAGTTTGACAGATACGCAGTATTTT | CAWSLTDTQYF
TRBJ2-1 | TRBV12-3/TRBV12-4 | TRBD2 | few | TGTGCCAGCAGTCCTAGCGGGCTATACAATGAGCAGTTCTTC | CASSPSGLYNEQFF
TRBJ2-2 | TRBV11-2 | NA | NA | TGTGCCAGCAGCTTTCGGCAGCCGAACACCGGGGAGCTGTTTTTT | CASSFRQPNTGELFF
TRBJ2-5 | TRBV5-4 | NA | once | TGTGCCAGCAGCCAAGTAGGGGAGACCCAGTACTTC | CASSQVGETQYF
TRBJ2-7 | TRBV7-2 | NA | many | TGTGCCAGCAGCTTAGATGCATACGAGCAGTACTTC | CASSLDAYEQYF
TRBJ1-1 | TRBV12-3/TRBV12-4 | NA | once | TGTGCCAGCAGTTTTTCGGCGAACACTGAAGCTTTCTTT | CASSFSANTEAFF
TRBJ1-1 | TRBV7-8 | NA | NA | TGTGCCAGCAGCTTAGTCGCAGTTGGGAACACTGAAGCTTTCTTT | CASSLVAVGNTEAFF
TRBJ2-7 | TRBV2 | NA | few | TGTGCCAGCAGGGCCGGCCTTACCCCTTTGGGCGAGCAGTACTTC | CASRAGLTPLGEQYF
TRBJ2-7 | TRBV12-3/TRBV12-4 | TRBD2 | NA | TGTGTCAGCAGTTTAGCGGGCGGGGACCTTTACGAGCAGTACTTC | CVSSLAGGDLYEQYF
TRBJ1-2 | TRBV12-3/TRBV12-4 | TRBD1 | NA | TGTGCCAGCAGCGGGACAGCAAAGATTGATGGCTACACCTTC | CASSGTAKIDGYTF
TRBJ2-1 | TRBV28 | NA | NA | TGTGCCAGCAGGAACAGGGTTACGGGGGTTTACAATGAGCAGTTCTTC | CASRNRVTGVYNEQFF
TRBJ2-7 | TRBV28 | NA | many | TGTGCCAGCAGTGGTTCCTCAGCAGGGGCGATTTACGAGCAGTACTTC | CASSGSSAGAIYEQYF
TRBJ2-5 | TRBV15 | TRBD1 | NA | TGTGCCACCAGCCACAGGGGCCCCGAAGAGACCCAGTACTTC | CATSHRGPEETQYF
TRBJ1-1 | TRBV25-1 | NA | NA | TGTGCCAGCACCCCCCATCAGAACACTGAAGCTTTCTTT | CASTPHQNTEAFF